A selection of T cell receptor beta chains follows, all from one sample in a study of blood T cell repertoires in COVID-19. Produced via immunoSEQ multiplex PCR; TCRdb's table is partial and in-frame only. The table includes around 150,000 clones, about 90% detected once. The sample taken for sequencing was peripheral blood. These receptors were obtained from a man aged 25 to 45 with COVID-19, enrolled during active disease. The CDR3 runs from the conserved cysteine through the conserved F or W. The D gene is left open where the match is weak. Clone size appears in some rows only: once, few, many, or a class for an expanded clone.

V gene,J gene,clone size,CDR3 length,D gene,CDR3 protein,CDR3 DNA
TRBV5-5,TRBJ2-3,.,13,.,CASSSTIGGGQYF,TGTGCCAGCAGCTCGACGATCGGGGGAGGGCAGTATTTT
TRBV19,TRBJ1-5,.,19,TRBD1,CASSMSSGTAYHSNQPQHF,TGTGCCAGTAGTATGTCCTCCGGGACAGCTTACCATAGCAATCAGCCCCAGCATTTT
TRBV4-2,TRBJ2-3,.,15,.,CASSQGRVSTDTQYF,TGTGCCAGCAGCCAAGGCAGGGTTTCCACAGATACGCAGTATTTT
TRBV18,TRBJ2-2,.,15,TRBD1,CASSPQGAIAGELFF,TGTGCCAGCTCACCTCAGGGGGCGATCGCCGGGGAGCTGTTTTTT
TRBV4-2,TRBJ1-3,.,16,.,CASSQEYAYWGNTIYF,TGTGCCAGCAGCCAAGAATACGCGTACTGGGGAAACACCATATATTTT
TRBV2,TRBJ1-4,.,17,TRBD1,CASSEVGRTGGNEKLFF,TGTGCCAGCAGTGAAGTGGGGCGGACAGGGGGTAATGAAAAACTGTTTTTT
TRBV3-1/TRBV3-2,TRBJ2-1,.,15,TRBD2,CASSQGLAGYNEQFF,TGTGCCAGCAGCCAAGGACTAGCGGGTTACAATGAGCAGTTCTTC
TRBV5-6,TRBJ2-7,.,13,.,CASSLWTTYEQYF,TGTGCCAGCAGCTTGTGGACAACCTACGAGCAGTACTTC
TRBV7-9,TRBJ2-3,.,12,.,CASSLNLATQYF,TGTGCCAGCAGCCTAAACCTAGCTACGCAGTATTTT
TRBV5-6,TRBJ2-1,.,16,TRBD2,CASSLEGLNSYNEQFF,TGTGCCAGCAGCTTGGAGGGACTAAACTCCTACAATGAGCAGTTCTTC
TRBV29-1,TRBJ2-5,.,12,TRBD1,CSVGDSQETQYF,TGCAGCGTCGGGGACAGCCAAGAGACCCAGTACTTC
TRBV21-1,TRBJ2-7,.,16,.,CASSKETTGKTYEQYF,TGTGCCAGCAGCAAAGAGACAACAGGGAAAACCTACGAGCAGTACTTC
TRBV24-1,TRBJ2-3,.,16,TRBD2,CATSDLRRGEGDTQYF,TGTGCCACCAGTGATTTGAGGCGGGGGGAGGGGGATACGCAGTATTTT
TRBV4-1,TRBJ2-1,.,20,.,CASSQGSAGYMEVSYNEQFF,TGCGCCAGCAGCCAGGGATCAGCGGGTTATATGGAGGTCTCCTACAATGAGCAGTTCTTC
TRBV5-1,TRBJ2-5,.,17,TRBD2,CASSPRGGGAGVETQYF,TGCGCCAGCAGCCCGCGGGGCGGGGGGGCCGGAGTAGAGACCCAGTACTTC
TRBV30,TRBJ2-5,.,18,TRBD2,CAWRSTSGRGRRGETQYF,TGTGCCTGGAGGTCGACTAGCGGGAGAGGAAGGAGGGGAGAGACCCAGTACTTC
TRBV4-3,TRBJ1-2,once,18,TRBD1,CASSLQALQTGWDNGYTF,TGCGCCAGCAGCCTGCAAGCACTTCAGACAGGGTGGGATAATGGCTACACCTTC
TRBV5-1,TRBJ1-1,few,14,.,CASSLLTENTEAFF,TGCGCCAGCAGCCTCCTGACAGAGAACACTGAAGCTTTCTTT
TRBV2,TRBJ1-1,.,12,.,CASSEGGTEAFF,TGTGCCAGCAGTGAGGGAGGGACTGAAGCTTTCTTT
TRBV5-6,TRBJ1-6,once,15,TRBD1,CASRDRGTNNSPLHF,TGTGCCAGCAGGGACAGGGGGACGAATAATTCACCCCTCCACTTT
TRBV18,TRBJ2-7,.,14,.,CASSPNRQTYEQYF,TGTGCCAGCTCACCGAACAGGCAAACCTACGAGCAGTACTTC
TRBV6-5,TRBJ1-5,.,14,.,CASSYRQGNQPQHF,TGTGCCAGCAGTTACCGCCAGGGGAATCAGCCCCAGCATTTT